This T cell receptor beta chain was profiled in a study of T cells in Graves' hyperthyroidism and ophthalmopathy. Notes on the study in general: Also found in blood were most expanded thyroid clonotypes above 0.001.

This clonotype came up many times. The antigen is unknown. There were TCR beta CDR3 regions amplified from RNA transcripts. The HTBI primer set served for first-round RT-PCR of the TCR CDR3. MiXCR was run by TCRdb on the multiplex PCR reads, yielding one entry per CDR3 protein. This table has under 400,000 distinct CDR3 sequences, nearly 15% appearing once. Individuals with ophthalmopathy presented a Clinical Activity Score of at least 3, a NOSPECS grade of at least 4 and a duration under 3 months. Diagnosis rested on symptoms, serum thyroxine and TRAb, thyroid ultrasound, and orbital computed tomography. What was sequenced was blood. The TCR sequence derives from a woman between 55 and 75 years old with Graves' ophthalmopathy.

The CDR3 bases are TGTGCCAGCAGTTTTCAGGGAATAGAGACCCAGTACTTC. Protein sequence: CASSFQGIETQYF. The chain combines TRBV12-3 or TRBV12-4 with TRBJ2-5, with D perhaps matching TRBD1 (5 bases). Deletions cut 3 bases from V and 4 bases from J, with 9 bases between. The CDR3 sequence is 13 residues long.